This T cell receptor beta chain stems from a study of T-cell reconstitution after alpha-beta-depleted transplantation in children. General study findings and limits: At the one-year point after transplant, T-cell counts and TCRbeta diversity were found to come mostly from T cells that had been newly produced. Surviving recipient T cells and thymic progenitors underlay high day-60 TCRbeta diversity in some patients. Several hundred expanded graft clones reportedly gave rise to the alpha-beta T cells present about two months after transplant.

This CDR3 region has 14 residues. Looked up from germline, CDR1 is SQVTM and CDR2 is ANQGSEA. J was trimmed by 4 bases and V by 6 bases; bases with no gene match: 8. This clonotype occurred many times. What it binds is unknown. Construction of the TCRbeta library involved unique molecular identifiers. TCRdb re-called the PCR reads with MiXCR, one entry per CDR3 protein. In the table there are a few hundred thousand distinct CDR3 sequences, around 10% of which are singletons. This clonotype originated in a male patient aged 2 to 10 who had a stem cell transplant for chronic granulomatous disease, so the T cells may come from the graft donor. The chain recombines TRBV29-1 with TRBJ2-3; 9 nucleotides align to TRBD1. The sequences come from peripheral blood, collected 180 days after TCRalphabeta/CD19-depleted stem cell transplant. The CDR3 here is CSVRPGQGSDTQYF. As DNA, the CDR3 is TGCAGCGTACGTCCGGGACAGGGCTCAGATACGCAGTATTTT.